Following are 13 T cell receptor beta chains from one sample sequenced in a study of STAT3 mutations in large granular lymphocyte leukemia. Antigens for these TCRs are unknown. Data came from immunoSEQ multiplex PCR; TCRdb stores just in-frame clones and leaves some out. The sample lists 15,000 or so clones; roughly 81% were seen once. Findings and caveats of the study: In T-cell large granular lymphocyte leukemia, about half of patients showed multiple immunodominant subclonotypes.

The sample consisted of peripheral blood mononuclear cells. All receptors come from a man aged 50 or older with T-cell large granular lymphocyte leukemia. Some clones in this sample may be carry-over from other donors' samples.

The rearrangement uses TRBV2 and TRBJ1-2; D possibly corresponds to TRBD1 (6 bases). Germline loops: CDR1 SNHLY, CDR2 FYNNEI. Trimming shortened V by 6 bases and J by 7 bases, and 15 bases separated the two germline ends. CDR3 length: 13 residues. In nucleotides, the CDR3 is TGTGCCAGCAGGGAATGGACAGTTCGTGGCTACACCTTC. Encoded protein: CASREWTVRGYTF.

This chain joins TRBV5-1 and TRBJ1-4; TRBD1 matches 10 bases. J lost 8 bases, V lost 3 bases, and 4 bases had no gene match. This CDR3 is 14 amino acids long. Germline V gene data show CDR1 as SGHRS and CDR2 as YFSETQ. CDR3 residues: CASSSGQGGEKLFF. CDR3 DNA sequence: TGCGCCAGCAGCTCAGGACAGGGGGGCGAAAAACTGTTTTTT. Full variable domain (outside the CDR3, taken from reference TRBV5-1 and TRBJ1-4): KAGVTQTPRYLIKTRGQQVTLSCSPISGHRSVSWYQQTPGQGLQFLFEYFSETQRNKGNFPGRFSGRQFSNSRSEMNVSTLELGDSALYLCASSSGQGGEKLFFGSGTQLSVL.

The chain links TRBV6-1 to TRBJ1-2; unclear D gene. The V gene lost 6 bases and the J gene lost 4 bases, with 18 bases spanning the gap. The germline V gene has CDR1 MNHNS and CDR2 SASEGT. The CDR3 totals 15 residues. Written as DNA, the CDR3 is TGTGCCAGCAGCCTGAGAGACGGTCTAGGCTATGGCTACACCTTC. It specifies CASSLRDGLGYGYTF.

The V and J genes are TRBV5-1 and TRBJ2-2; tentative D call: TRBD2 (6 bases). Between the trimmed V and J ends, which lost 4 bases and 2 bases, there was a span of 15 bases. The germline gives CDR1 SGHRS, CDR2 YFSETQ. There are 16 residues in the CDR3. The CDR3 nucleotides read TGCGCCAGCAGCCCTTGGGGGGATCCTAACACCGGGGAGCTGTTTTTT. It yields the protein CASSPWGDPNTGELFF.

The J gene is TRBJ1-4, the V gene TRBV29-1; 8 bases map to TRBD1. CDR3 length: 14 residues. J was trimmed by 1 base and V by 6 bases; bases with no gene match: 4. Germline CDR1 reads SQVTM; CDR2 reads ANQGSEA. The CDR3 nucleotides are TGCAGCGTCTCGGACAGGGAAACTAATGAAAAACTGTTTTTT. Amino acid sequence: CSVSDRETNEKLFF.

The rearrangement uses TRBV5-1 and TRBJ1-2, with D possibly matching TRBD1 (5 bases). Trimming took 0 bases from V and 8 from J, leaving 11 bases between them. The CDR3 is 13 residues long. The germline gives CDR1 SGHRS, CDR2 YFSETQ. The CDR3 DNA follows: TGCGCCAGCAGCTTGGATTGGGGGAGAGGCTACACCTTC. Protein product: CASSLDWGRGYTF.

The chain has TRBV5-1 and TRBJ2-1; D is undetermined. CDR1 is SGHRS and CDR2 is YFSETQ in the germline V gene. The CDR3 length is 14 residues. The V end lost 4 bases, the J end lost 2 bases, and 10 bases lay between the germline ends. CDR3 bases: TGCGCCAGCAGCGGCAGCCAAACCTACAATGAGCAGTTCTTC. Amino acids: CASSGSQTYNEQFF.

This chain links TRBV27 with TRBJ2-3; D is uncertain. Germline V CDR1 and CDR2: MNHEY, SMNVEV (reference sequence). V was shortened by 0 bases and J by 1 base, with 5 bases between the two germline ends. The CDR3 contains 14 residues. CDR3 in DNA: TGTGCCAGCAGTTTATCGTGGGGCACAGATACGCAGTATTTT. This sequence encodes CASSLSWGTDTQYF.

The rearrangement uses TRBV6-6 and TRBJ1-1, with a tentative D call TRBD1 (5 bases). The CDR3 runs 15 residues. Germline loops: CDR1 MNHNY, CDR2 SVGAGI (reference sequence). The germline V and J ends were trimmed by 11 bases and 0 bases, with 19 bases remaining between them. The CDR3 is CAGALGGSMNTEAFF. Here the CDR3 DNA reads TGTGCCGGAGCCCTCGGGGGGTCCATGAACACTGAAGCTTTCTTT.

The chain couples TRBV11-2 to TRBJ1-5; tentative D call: TRBD1 (6 bases). CDR1 SGHAT and CDR2 FQNNGV come from the germline V gene. The CDR3 runs to 14 residues. V lost 5 bases and J 3 bases, leaving 11 bases between the germline ends. CDR3 protein: CASSTGQFNQPQHF. CDR3 nucleotide sequence: TGTGCCAGCAGCACAGGACAGTTCAATCAGCCCCAGCATTTT.

This chain uses TRBV5-4 with TRBJ1-4, with D unresolved. CDR1 and CDR2 (germline): SGHNT, YYREEE (reference sequence). With 0 bases removed from V and 2 bases from J, the gap between germline ends came to 2 bases. The CDR3 runs to 13 residues. The CDR3 loop is CASSLGTNEKLFF. CDR3 coding DNA: TGTGCCAGCAGCTTGGGGACTAATGAAAAACTGTTTTTT.

This CDR3 is CASSLGPTGANEQFF. CDR3 nucleotides: TGTGCCAGCAGCTTAGGGCCTACAGGGGCCAATGAGCAGTTCTTC. The chain joins TRBV11-2 to TRBJ2-1, with TRBD1 identical over 7 bases. With 1 base clipped from V and 6 bases from J, the junction kept 6 bases outside the gene matches. This CDR3 has 15 amino acids. In germline, CDR1 is SGHAT, CDR2 FQNNGV.

The V gene is TRBV29-1, the J gene TRBJ2-7; D possibly uses TRBD1 or TRBD2 (6 bases each). Germline V gene sequence: CDR1 SQVTM, CDR2 ANQGSEA. Deletions cut 6 bases from V and 1 base from J, with 16 bases between. The CDR3 totals 14 residues. CDR3 in amino acids: CSVKGGGQSYEQYF. CDR3 nucleotide sequence: TGCAGCGTCAAAGGTGGGGGGCAATCCTACGAGCAGTACTTC.